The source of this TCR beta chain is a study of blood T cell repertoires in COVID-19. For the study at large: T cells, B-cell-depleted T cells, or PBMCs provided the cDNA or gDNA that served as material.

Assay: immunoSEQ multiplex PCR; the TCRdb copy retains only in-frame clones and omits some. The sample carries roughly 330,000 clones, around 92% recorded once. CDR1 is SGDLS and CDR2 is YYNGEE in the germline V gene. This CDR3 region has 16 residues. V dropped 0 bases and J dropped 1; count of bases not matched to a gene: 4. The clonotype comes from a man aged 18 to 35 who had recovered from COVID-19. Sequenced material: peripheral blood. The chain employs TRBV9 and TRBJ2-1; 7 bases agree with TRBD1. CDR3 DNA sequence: TGTGCCAGCAGCGTAGAGGGACAGCGTTCCTACAATGAGCAGTTCTTC. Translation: CASSVEGQRSYNEQFF.